This record concerns one T cell receptor (beta chain) sequence. The antigen is undetermined. The CDR3 has 11 amino acids. Germline V lookup: CDR1 SGHRS, CDR2 YFSETQ. V lost 6 bases and J lost 3, with 6 bases in between. Generated by immunoSEQ multiplex PCR, the TCRdb table keeps only in-frame clones and is missing some. This sample has some 29,000 clones, with roughly 79% found just once. These data originate in a study of neoadjuvant anti-PD-1 for oral cavity cancer. The wider study: Patients without progression received a fourth nivolumab dose around day 43, then surgical resection on days 50-56. Study-level findings and limits: Pretreatment Treg/Th17 ratio correlated inversely with post-treatment tumor clonality.

Time point defined: after neoadjuvant nivolumab, at surgical resection. Patients were newly diagnosed with stage II-IVA oral cavity squamous cell carcinoma without prior systemic or radiation treatment. The receptor's source is a person aged 35-79 years with oral cavity squamous cell carcinoma. This chain connects TRBV5-1 to TRBJ1-1; D ambiguous. The sample here was PBMCs, taken after nivolumab (anti-PD-1) treatment. CDR3 nucleotides: TGCGCCAGCATCGATCACACTGAAGCTTTCTTT. This sequence encodes CASIDHTEAFF.